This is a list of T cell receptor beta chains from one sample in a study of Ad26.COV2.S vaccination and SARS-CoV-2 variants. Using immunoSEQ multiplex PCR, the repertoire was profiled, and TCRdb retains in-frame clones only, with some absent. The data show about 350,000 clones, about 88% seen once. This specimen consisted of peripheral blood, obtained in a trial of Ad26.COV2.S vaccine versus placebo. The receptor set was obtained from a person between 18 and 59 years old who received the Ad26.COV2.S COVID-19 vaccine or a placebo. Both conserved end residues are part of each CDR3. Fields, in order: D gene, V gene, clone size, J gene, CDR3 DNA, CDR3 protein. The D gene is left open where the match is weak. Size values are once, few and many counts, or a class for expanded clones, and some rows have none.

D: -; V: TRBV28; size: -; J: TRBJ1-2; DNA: TGTGCCAGCAGTTTGGTAGGGGAGCTGAACGTTAACTATGGCTACACCTTC; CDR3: CASSLVGELNVNYGYTF
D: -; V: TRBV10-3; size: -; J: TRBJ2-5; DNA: TGTGCCATCAGTGAGTCGTTGGGCCAGCAAGAGACCCAGTACTTC; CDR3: CAISESLGQQETQYF
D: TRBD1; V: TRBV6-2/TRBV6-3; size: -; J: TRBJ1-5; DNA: TGTGCCAGCAGTTACTCAGGGGGCGTCGGCAATCAGCCCCAGCATTTT; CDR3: CASSYSGGVGNQPQHF
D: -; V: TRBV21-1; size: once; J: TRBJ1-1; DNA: TGTGCCAGCAGCAAAGAGGCTTTCCACAGTTTCAACACTGAAGCTTTCTTT; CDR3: CASSKEAFHSFNTEAFF
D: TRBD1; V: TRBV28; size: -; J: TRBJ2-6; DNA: TGTGCCAGCAGTGCCACAGGGGACCGTGGGGCCAACGTCCTGACTTTC; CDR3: CASSATGDRGANVLTF
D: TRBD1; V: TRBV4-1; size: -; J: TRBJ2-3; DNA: TGCGCCAGCAGCCTCCGGGACAGTAGCACAGATACGCAGTATTTT; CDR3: CASSLRDSSTDTQYF
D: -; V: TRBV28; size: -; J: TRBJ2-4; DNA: TGTGCCAGCAGTTTGGGCGGAATAGCCAAAAACATTCAGTACTTC; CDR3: CASSLGGIAKNIQYF
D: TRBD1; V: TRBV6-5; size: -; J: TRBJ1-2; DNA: TGTGCCAGCCGTAAGAAAGGGGGCGGCGGCTACACCTTC; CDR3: CASRKKGGGGYTF
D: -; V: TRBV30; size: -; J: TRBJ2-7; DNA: TGTGCCTGGAGTGTAATTTCTAGAAGCTACGAGCAGTACTTC; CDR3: CAWSVISRSYEQYF
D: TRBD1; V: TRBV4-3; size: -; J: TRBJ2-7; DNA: TGCGCCAGCAGCCAAGAGCCGGGACAGGACTCCTACGAGCAGTACTTC; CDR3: CASSQEPGQDSYEQYF
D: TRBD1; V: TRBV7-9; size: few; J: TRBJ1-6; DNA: TGTGCCAGCAGCAAACAGGGGAATAATTCACCCCTCCACTTT; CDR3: CASSKQGNNSPLHF
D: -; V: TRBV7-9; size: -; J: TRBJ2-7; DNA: TGTGCCAGCAGCTATCGGGACCGAGTGTACGAGCAGTACTTC; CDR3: CASSYRDRVYEQYF
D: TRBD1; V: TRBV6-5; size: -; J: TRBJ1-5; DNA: TGTGCCAGCAGGGGGCAGGGGGTCAATCAGCCCCAGCATTTT; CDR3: CASRGQGVNQPQHF
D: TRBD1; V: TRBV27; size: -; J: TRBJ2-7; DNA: TGTGCCAGCCGAAGGACAGGGACTGGGGAGCAGTACTTC; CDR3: CASRRTGTGEQYF
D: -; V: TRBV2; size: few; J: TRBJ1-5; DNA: TGTGCCAGCAGTGAAGGGGTTTCCCAGCCCCAGCATTTT; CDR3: CASSEGVSQPQHF
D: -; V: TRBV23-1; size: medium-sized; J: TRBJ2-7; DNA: TGCGCCAGCAGTCAATCGCAGGGCGAGCAGTACTTC; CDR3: CASSQSQGEQYF
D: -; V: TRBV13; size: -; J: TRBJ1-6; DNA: TGTGCCAGCAGCTCTCCGCAGGGGAATTCACCCCTCCACTTT; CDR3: CASSSPQGNSPLHF
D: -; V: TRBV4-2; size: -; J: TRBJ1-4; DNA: TGTGCCAGCAGCCAAGTGGAGGAAAAACTGTTTTTT; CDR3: CASSQVEEKLFF
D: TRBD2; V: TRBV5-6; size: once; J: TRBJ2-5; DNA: TGTGCCAGCAGGGCCCCCGGGAGGGAGACCCAGTACTTC; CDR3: CASRAPGRETQYF
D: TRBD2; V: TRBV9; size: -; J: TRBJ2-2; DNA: TGTGCCAGCAGCGTAGGGCTAGCGGGAGTACTACGGTCAAACACCGGGGAGCTGTTTTTT; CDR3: CASSVGLAGVLRSNTGELFF